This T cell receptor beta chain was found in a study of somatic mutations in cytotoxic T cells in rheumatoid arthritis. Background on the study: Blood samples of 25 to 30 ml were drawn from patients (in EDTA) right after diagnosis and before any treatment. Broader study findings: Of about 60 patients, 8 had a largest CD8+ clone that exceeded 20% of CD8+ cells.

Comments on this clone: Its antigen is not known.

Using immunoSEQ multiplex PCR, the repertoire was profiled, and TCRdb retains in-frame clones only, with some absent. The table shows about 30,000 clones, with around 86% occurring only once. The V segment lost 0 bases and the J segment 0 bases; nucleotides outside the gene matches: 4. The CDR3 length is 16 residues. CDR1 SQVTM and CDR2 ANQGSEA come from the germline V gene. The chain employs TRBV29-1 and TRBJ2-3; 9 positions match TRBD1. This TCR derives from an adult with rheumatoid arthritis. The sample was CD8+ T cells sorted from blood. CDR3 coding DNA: TGCAGCGTTGAAGATTGGACAGGGGTTAGCACAGATACGCAGTATTTT. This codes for CSVEDWTGVSTDTQYF.